The rows below give T cell receptor beta chains drawn from one sample of a study of CD8+CD57+ T cells in acquired aplastic anemia. TCRdb passed the reads through MiXCR, listing each CDR3 protein once. The sample gives roughly 86,000 distinct CDR3 sequences, around 44% of which show up once; approximately 61% is in the top ten. Material: sorted CD4+, CD8+, or CD8+CD57+ T cells (not recorded which) from PBMCs. These receptor sequences come from a human donor in good health, serving as a control. The CDR3 runs from the conserved cysteine through the conserved F or W. D genes are given only for firm matches. Some rows have no size entry. The others give once, few or many, or a class for an expanded clone.

clone size,V gene,J gene,D gene,CDR3 protein,CDR3 DNA
.,TRBV15,TRBJ2-3,TRBD2,CATSSALAGAGDTQYF,TGTGCCACCAGCAGTGCCCTAGCGGGAGCGGGTGATACGCAGTATTTT
many,TRBV9,TRBJ2-3,TRBD2,CASSIGGGLADTQYF,TGTGCCAGCAGCATTGGGGGGGGGTTGGCAGATACGCAGTATTTT
.,TRBV19,TRBJ1-1,.,CASRSGTANTEAFF,TGTGCCAGTAGATCCGGGACCGCGAACACTGAAGCTTTCTTT
many,TRBV9,TRBJ1-2,.,CASSGFTGSYGYTF,TGTGCCAGCAGCGGGTTCACGGGGAGCTATGGCTACACCTTC
.,TRBV20-1,TRBJ1-1,TRBD1,CSARETGGNTEAFF,TGCAGTGCTAGAGAGACAGGGGGGAACACTGAAGCTTTCTTT
many,TRBV7-9,TRBJ1-3,TRBD1,CAGSAGGENTIYF,TGTGCCGGATCCGCAGGGGGTGAAAACACCATATATTTT
many,TRBV20-1,TRBJ2-1,TRBD2,CSARELAGPYNEQFF,TGCAGTGCTAGAGAACTAGCGGGACCCTACAATGAGCAGTTCTTC
.,TRBV15,TRBJ2-7,TRBD1,CATSARTGGDEQYF,TGTGCCACCAGCGCACGGACAGGGGGCGACGAGCAGTACTTC
.,TRBV6-1,TRBJ1-1,.,CASRSGTTRDTEAFF,TGTGCCAGCAGAAGCGGGACAACCAGGGACACTGAAGCTTTCTTT
few,TRBV20-1,TRBJ2-3,TRBD2,CSARDFVFGLAGSTDTQYF,TGCAGTGCTAGAGATTTCGTGTTCGGACTAGCGGGGAGCACAGATACGCAGTATTTT
.,TRBV29-1,TRBJ1-2,.,CSVADSRRNYGYTF,TGCAGCGTTGCGGACAGCCGACGGAACTATGGCTACACCTTC
.,TRBV11-3,TRBJ2-2,.,CASIGGTANTGELFF,TGTGCCAGCATTGGCGGGACAGCGAACACCGGGGAGCTGTTTTTT
.,TRBV12-3/TRBV12-4,TRBJ2-3,.,CATSLSGLSTDTQYF,TGTGCCACCAGCCTGAGCGGTCTGAGCACAGATACGCAGTATTTT
many,TRBV4-2,TRBJ2-7,TRBD2,CASSQLAGGTYEQYF,TGTGCCAGCAGCCAATTAGCGGGGGGGACCTACGAGCAGTACTTC
.,TRBV10-2,TRBJ1-6,TRBD1,CATGGQGTATLHF,TGCGCCACCGGAGGACAGGGGACGGCGACCCTCCACTTT
.,TRBV27,TRBJ1-2,TRBD1,CASRIFNSGGNYGYTF,TGTGCCAGCAGGATATTCAACTCAGGGGGCAACTATGGCTACACCTTC
.,TRBV12-3/TRBV12-4,TRBJ2-5,TRBD2,CASSWGGEGRETQYF,TGTGCCAGCAGTTGGGGGGGAGAGGGCAGGGAGACCCAGTACTTC
.,TRBV15,TRBJ1-6,.,CATSKDDLQGLGSPLHF,TGTGCCACCAGCAAAGACGACCTACAGGGTCTGGGTTCACCCCTCCACTTT
many,TRBV2,TRBJ2-2,.,CARGDLSGELFF,TGTGCCAGGGGAGATTTGTCCGGGGAGCTGTTTTTT
.,TRBV27,TRBJ1-1,.,CASSSSGVRSEAFF,TGTGCCAGCAGTTCCTCAGGCGTTCGGTCTGAAGCTTTCTTT
.,TRBV19,TRBJ2-1,.,CASSIVGKSYNEQFF,TGTGCCAGTAGTATAGTGGGCAAGTCCTACAATGAGCAGTTCTTC
many,TRBV2,TRBJ2-2,.,CASSVVSGELFF,TGTGCCAGCAGTGTAGTCTCCGGGGAGCTGTTTTTT
.,TRBV14,TRBJ2-5,.,CASSQETGRTQYF,TGTGCCAGCAGCCAAGAGACGGGGAGAACCCAGTACTTC
many,TRBV11-3,TRBJ2-7,TRBD2,CASSPASGRTYEQYF,TGTGCCAGCAGTCCCGCTAGCGGGAGGACCTACGAGCAGTACTTC
many,TRBV7-2,TRBJ1-2,TRBD1,CASSPRQGASYGYTF,TGTGCCAGCAGCCCACGACAGGGTGCAAGCTATGGCTACACCTTC
.,TRBV28,TRBJ1-1,TRBD1,CASSSGQGSEAFF,TGTGCCAGCAGTAGCGGACAGGGCTCTGAAGCTTTCTTT
.,TRBV24-1,TRBJ2-5,.,CASSVQGRETQYF,TGTGCCAGCAGTGTACAGGGAAGAGAGACCCAGTACTTC
.,TRBV5-1,TRBJ1-3,.,CASSLSGPRGIIYF,TGCGCCAGCAGCTTGTCAGGACCCCGCGGGATCATATATTTT
.,TRBV2,TRBJ1-2,TRBD1,CASDGGTGERSNYGYTF,TGTGCCAGCGACGGAGGGACAGGGGAACGAAGTAACTATGGCTACACCTTC
many,TRBV12-3/TRBV12-4,TRBJ1-2,TRBD1,CASSRDRGNYGYTF,TGTGCCAGCAGTCGGGACAGGGGGAACTATGGCTACACCTTC
many,TRBV7-6,TRBJ2-3,.,CASSGFFSDTQYF,TGTGCCAGCAGCGGTTTTTTTTCGGATACGCAGTATTTT
few,TRBV19,TRBJ1-3,TRBD1,CASWVGTANFPGNTIYF,TGTGCCAGTTGGGTGGGGACAGCGAACTTTCCTGGAAACACCATATATTTT
.,TRBV12-3/TRBV12-4,TRBJ2-5,.,CATMGGEETQYF,TGTGCCACTATGGGGGGCGAAGAGACCCAGTACTTC
.,TRBV7-2,TRBJ2-2,.,CASSRDRGGELFF,TGTGCCAGCAGCCGTGACCGGGGCGGGGAGCTGTTTTTT
.,TRBV7-2,TRBJ2-7,TRBD2,CASKPGGGGYEQYF,TGTGCCAGCAAGCCTGGCGGGGGAGGCTACGAGCAGTACTTC